The 6 T cell receptor beta chains below were found in one sample sequenced in a study of radiation and T cells in renal cell carcinoma. The time point was: blood 2 weeks post-SBRT. Specified treatment: 15 Gy SBRT to primary tumor, nephrectomy 4 weeks later. The protocol was immunoSEQ multiplex PCR, while the TCRdb copy is restricted to in-frame clones and leaves out a portion. Here the sample spans roughly 120,000 clones, more than 80% being singletons. Sequencing was performed on blood, taken from a patient whose treatment included radiotherapy and nephrectomy. The receptors stem from a woman aged 55-70 years with renal cell carcinoma.

The chain carries TRBV7-2 and TRBJ2-3; 7 bases align to TRBD2. The CDR3 totals 15 residues. The trim removed 4 bases at V and 5 bases at J, leaving 9 bases unmatched. The germline gives CDR1 SGHTA, CDR2 FQGNSA. CDR3 region: CASSSQAGSIDTQYF. CDR3 in DNA: TGTGCCAGCAGCTCGCAAGCGGGGTCTATAGATACGCAGTATTTT.

V usage is TRBV5-1 and J usage is TRBJ1-2; 9 positions agree with TRBD1. Looked up from germline, CDR1 is SGHRS and CDR2 is YFSETQ. CDR3 length: 19 amino acids. With V trimmed by 4 bases and J by 4 bases, 20 bases remained unmatched. The CDR3 DNA follows: TGCGCCAGCAGCCCCTCGACAGGGGGAAGCCTAGGGGTGGTCTATGGCTACACCTTC. Encoded protein: CASSPSTGGSLGVVYGYTF.

This clone was found once. One end of the junction fails to match germline, which may point to a read error. The chain carries TRBV19 and TRBJ2-7; tentatively, D is TRBD1 or TRBD2 (5 bases each). Germline loops: CDR1 LNHDA, CDR2 SQIVND (reference sequence). CDR3 length: 13 amino acids. Here the CDR3 reads CASSIQGRYGQYF. DNA of the CDR3: TGTGCCAGTAGTATCCAGGGACGGTACGGGCAGTACTTC.

This clone was seen more than once but under ten times. The chain has TRBV18 and TRBJ2-7; D gene unclear. The CDR3 consists of 13 residues. Germline loops: CDR1 KGHSH, CDR2 LQKENI. V dropped 3 bases and J dropped 5 bases, with 11 bases sitting between them. This CDR3 is CASSPSSMDEQYF. The CDR3, as DNA: TGTGCCAGCTCACCGTCCAGTATGGACGAGCAGTACTTC.

This clone appeared a single time. The chain recombines TRBV5-1 with TRBJ2-1; TRBD1 matches at 7 bases. V shed 0 bases and J 8 bases; nucleotides not matched to a gene: 11. The V gene's germline CDR1 is SGHRS and CDR2 YFSETQ. CDR3 length equals 16 residues. The DNA for the CDR3 is TGCGCCAGCAGCTTGGCCACAGGGGCGAGGAGCGATGAGCAGTTCTTC. Amino acids: CASSLATGARSDEQFF.

The V and J genes are TRBV6-1 and TRBJ1-4, with TRBD1 identical over 10 bases. Germline CDR1 reads MNHNS; CDR2 reads SASEGT. The J segment lost 8 bases and the V segment lost 5 bases, leaving 8 bases of the junction unmatched. The CDR3 is 15 residues long. In DNA, the CDR3 is TGTGCCAGCAGTCGGGTGACAGGGGGCAACGAAAAACTGTTTTTT. Its protein product is CASSRVTGGNEKLFF.